This passage covers 27 T cell receptor beta chains from one sample sequenced in a study of T cell responses to AZD1222 COVID-19 vaccine. Sequenced by immunoSEQ multiplex PCR; TCRdb stores in-frame clones only, minus some. This sample has 110,000 to 150,000 clones, with around 93% found just once. Source: peripheral blood, taken on day 0 of AZD1222 vaccination. Receptors originate from an adult in good health.

The chain has TRBV5-4 and TRBJ1-1; 7 bases map to TRBD1. This CDR3 has 15 residues. In germline, CDR1 is SGHNT, CDR2 YYREEE (reference sequence). With V trimmed by 1 base and J by 4 bases, 7 bases remained unmatched. The CDR3 nucleotides are TGTGCCAGCAGCTTGCCGAAGGGGGCGGGCACTGAAGCTTTCTTT. Translated, it gives CASSLPKGAGTEAFF.

The J gene is TRBJ1-2, the V gene TRBV3-1 (or the pseudogene TRBV3-2); D is uncertain. V lost 6 bases and J lost 2, with 10 bases in between. CDR1 and CDR2 from the germline V gene are LGHDT and YNNKEL (reference sequence). The CDR3 is 13 residues long. CDR3 nucleotide sequence: TGTGCCAGCAGTCCTGACGGGAACTATGGCTACACCTTC. Protein: CASSPDGNYGYTF.

CDR3 in DNA: TGTGCCAGTAGTCCGGAAAAGACTAGTTTCATTCAGTACTTC. It encodes CASSPEKTSFIQYF. The chain couples TRBV19 to TRBJ2-4; a weak D match, TRBD2 (6 bases). Germline V CDR1 and CDR2: LNHDA, SQIVND (reference sequence). V lost 5 bases and J 9 bases, leaving 17 bases between the germline ends. The CDR3 is made up of 14 amino acids.

The chain links TRBV9 to TRBJ2-2; D is perhaps TRBD1 (5 bases). Trimming cost V 1 base and J 3 bases, with 10 bases left between them. The length of the CDR3 is 15 residues. Germline-derived CDR1 and CDR2 are SGDLS and YYNGEE. DNA for the CDR3: TGTGCCAGCAGCGTACAGGGAAGGGACACCGGGGAGCTGTTTTTT. Translated: CASSVQGRDTGELFF.

This clone was seen just once. This chain uses TRBV5-1 with TRBJ2-7, with D unresolved. The CDR3 extends over 14 amino acids. Germline CDR1 reads SGHRS; CDR2 reads YFSETQ. With 0 bases removed from V and 3 bases from J, the gap between germline ends came to 10 bases. For the CDR3, the DNA is TGCGCCAGCAGCTTGGGGGTCCGGGTCTACGAGCAGTACTTC. As protein: CASSLGVRVYEQYF.

The rearrangement links TRBV15 to TRBJ1-4; 8 bases line up with TRBD1. Germline V lookup: CDR1 LNHNV, CDR2 YYDKDF (reference sequence). The CDR3 consists of 16 residues. The V and J ends lost 8 bases and 4 bases, in that order; junction bases with no gene match: 12. The CDR3 protein is CATGAKRDRHNEKLFF. The CDR3, as DNA: TGTGCCACCGGGGCGAAACGGGACAGGCATAATGAAAAACTGTTTTTT.

Only a few counts were recorded for this clone. This chain joins TRBV6-2 or TRBV6-3 and TRBJ2-1; 9 nucleotides align to TRBD1. CDR3 size: 14 residues. Per germline, CDR1 MNHEY and CDR2 SVGEGT. With 3 bases clipped from V and 9 bases from J, the junction kept 6 bases outside the gene matches. The CDR3 reads CASSYPGQGLEQFF. The CDR3 DNA reads as TGTGCCAGCAGTTATCCGGGACAGGGCCTTGAGCAGTTCTTC.

This clone has just one count. This chain links TRBV29-1 with TRBJ1-2; the D gene is possibly TRBD1 (6 bases). Trimming pared 4 bases from V and 8 bases from J, leaving 20 bases between. CDR3 length: 14 residues. CDR1 is SQVTM and CDR2 is ANQGSEA in the germline V gene. The CDR3 here is CSVAAFGGLIGYTF. The CDR3 DNA reads TGCAGCGTTGCCGCGTTTGGGGGGCTGATCGGCTACACCTTC.

V and J are TRBV6-5 and TRBJ2-7; TRBD1 matches at 12 bases. The CDR3 spans 15 residues. Germline lookup yields CDR1 MNHEY and CDR2 SVGAGI. V was pared by 2 bases and J by 4 bases, with 3 bases of the junction left unmatched. The CDR3 loop is CASSYRGQGAYEQYF. As DNA, the CDR3 is TGTGCCAGCAGTTACCGGGGACAGGGGGCGTACGAGCAGTACTTC.

The rearrangement uses TRBV28 and TRBJ1-1; 7 bases agree with TRBD1. This CDR3 comprises 14 residues. Germline V gene data show CDR1 as MDHEN and CDR2 as SYDVKM. The J segment lost 0 bases and the V segment lost 6 bases, leaving 4 bases of the junction unmatched. In DNA, the CDR3 is TGTGCCAGCAGGCTGGGACAGCTGAACACTGAAGCTTTCTTT. This codes for CASRLGQLNTEAFF.

The rearrangement uses TRBV9 and TRBJ1-6; no clear D. V lost 6 bases and J 11 bases, leaving 21 bases between the germline ends. This CDR3 has 15 amino acids. Germline CDR1 and CDR2: SGDLS and YYNGEE. The CDR3 spells CASIHDSALSPPLHF. CDR3 nucleotides: TGTGCCAGCATCCACGATAGTGCCCTTTCCCCACCCCTCCACTTT.

The V gene is TRBV6-5, the J gene TRBJ1-2, with D unclear. CDR3 length equals 13 residues. Trimming left V 6 bases short and J 3 bases short, with 11 bases between. Germline V gives CDR1 MNHEY, CDR2 SVGAGI. The CDR3 is CASSPAVDYGYTF. DNA for the CDR3: TGTGCCAGCAGCCCCGCCGTGGACTATGGCTACACCTTC.

CDR3 amino acids: CASSAVGGARNEQFF. Here the CDR3 DNA reads TGTGCCAGCAGCGCCGTGGGGGGGGCCCGAAATGAGCAGTTCTTC. V and J are TRBV9 and TRBJ2-1; the D gene is possibly TRBD2 (7 bases). CDR3 length: 15 residues. The V end lost 3 bases, the J end lost 7 bases, and 17 bases lay between the germline ends. From germline, CDR1 is SGDLS and CDR2 YYNGEE.

V is TRBV7-6 and J is TRBJ2-3, with 9 bases that match TRBD2. V trimming: 0 bases; J trimming: 0 bases; junction bases outside the gene matches: 7. There are 18 residues in the CDR3. Looked up from germline, CDR1 is SGHVS and CDR2 is FNYEAQ. In DNA, the CDR3 is TGTGCCAGCAGCTTAGCGGGCGGGGGGGACCGTAGCACAGATACGCAGTATTTT. This encodes CASSLAGGGDRSTDTQYF.

Only one count was recorded for this clone. The chain couples TRBV11-3 to TRBJ1-1; D is unclear. Per germline, CDR1 SGHNT and CDR2 YENEEA. This CDR3 contains 15 residues. Trimming took 5 bases from V and 1 from J, leaving 14 bases between them. CDR3 nucleotide sequence: TGTGCCAGCAGCCGAACGTCCCCGTCGAACACTGAAGCTTTCTTT. Its translation: CASSRTSPSNTEAFF.

This clone is a singleton in its sample. The J gene is TRBJ1-1, the V gene TRBV18; D unclear. V was shortened by 2 bases and J by 3 bases, with 13 bases between the two germline ends. CDR3 length equals 15 residues. Germline CDR1 reads KGHSH; CDR2 reads LQKENI. In DNA form, the CDR3 reads TGTGCCAGCTCACCAGAGCGACCGGGCCACACTGAAGCTTTCTTT. The encoded protein is CASSPERPGHTEAFF.

The rearrangement uses TRBV11-2 and TRBJ2-3; D not resolved. There are 14 residues in the CDR3. Germline CDR1 SGHAT, CDR2 FQNNGV. V lost 0 bases and J 1 base, leaving 5 bases between the germline ends. The CDR3 spells CASSLELGTDTQYF. DNA for the CDR3: TGTGCCAGCAGCTTAGAGCTGGGCACAGATACGCAGTATTTT.

The rearrangement uses TRBV7-8 and TRBJ1-5, with 11 bases fitting TRBD1. CDR1 is SGHVS and CDR2 is FQNEAQ in the germline V gene. The CDR3 contains 17 residues. The V gene end was trimmed by 5 bases and the J gene end by 5 bases; junction bases not matched to a gene: 11. The CDR3 sequence is CASSLGPGTGGYQPQHF. The CDR3 DNA is TGTGCCAGCAGCCTTGGGCCCGGGACAGGGGGTTATCAGCCCCAGCATTTT.

This clone has just one count. The J gene is TRBJ1-1, the V gene TRBV6-5; D perhaps matches TRBD1 (6 bases). V was trimmed by 6 bases and J by 4 bases, leaving 18 bases between them. Germline CDR1 reads MNHEY; CDR2 reads SVGAGI. The CDR3 extends over 15 amino acids. The CDR3 here is CASSQGLPGVTEAFF. The CDR3 DNA reads as TGTGCCAGCAGCCAAGGCCTCCCAGGGGTCACTGAAGCTTTCTTT.

The V call is TRBV14, the J call TRBJ2-5; 8 bases are a match to TRBD2. Losses at the gene ends were 1 base for V and 4 bases for J; bases not matched to a gene: 8. The germline CDR1 and CDR2 sequences are SGHDN and FVKESK. The CDR3 has 16 amino acids. In nucleotides, the CDR3 is TGTGCCAGCAGCCAAGGTTTGGAAAGCGGGGGAGAGACCCAGTACTTC. Its translation: CASSQGLESGGETQYF.

The genes are TRBV24-1 and TRBJ2-7, with a weak D call TRBD1 (5 bases). This CDR3 region has 14 residues. Germline CDR1 reads KGHDR; CDR2 reads SFDVKD. V was shortened by 4 bases and J by 3 bases, with 12 bases between the two germline ends. CDR3 sequence reads: CATSEKGLGYEQYF. CDR3 nucleotide sequence: TGTGCCACCAGTGAGAAGGGGCTGGGCTACGAGCAGTACTTC.

V is TRBV9 and J is TRBJ2-6; TRBD2 matches at 7 bases. CDR3 size: 17 residues. The ends lost 4 bases at V and 0 bases at J; junction bases unmatched: 7. Germline-derived CDR1 and CDR2 are SGDLS and YYNGEE. DNA of the CDR3: TGTGCCAGCAGCCCCCGTAGCGGGTACTCTGGGGCCAACGTCCTGACTTTC. Protein sequence: CASSPRSGYSGANVLTF.

The chain employs TRBV2 and TRBJ1-6, with D uncertain. Germline V lookup: CDR1 SNHLY, CDR2 FYNNEI. This CDR3 comprises 13 residues. Trimming took off 0 bases at V and 14 bases at J, with 11 bases between the two ends. The CDR3 spells CASSEALQEALHF. CDR3 nucleotide sequence: TGTGCCAGCAGTGAAGCCCTTCAAGAGGCCCTCCACTTT.

Details on this clone: The junction shows a germline mismatch at one end, possibly a read error. V is TRBV5-1 and J is TRBJ1-3; D is ambiguous. Germline loops: CDR1 SGHRS, CDR2 YFSETQ. The CDR3 sequence is 13 residues long. The CDR3 here is CASRSTLVHGQVW. The DNA for the CDR3 is TGCGCCAGCAGATCGACCCTAGTACACGGCCAAGTTTGG. The complete variable domain, with remaining parts taken from reference TRBV5-1 and TRBJ1-3, reads KAGVTQTPRYLIKTRGQQVTLSCSPISGHRSVSWYQQTPGQGLQFLFEYFSETQRNKGNFPGRFSGRQFSNSRSEMNVSTLELGDSALYLCASRSTLVHGQVWGEGSWLTVV.

The chain employs TRBV19 and TRBJ2-7; the D gene is possibly TRBD2 (5 bases). This CDR3 region has 15 residues. Germline V gives CDR1 LNHDA, CDR2 SQIVND (reference sequence). Trimming removed 3 bases from V and 3 bases from J, with 15 bases in between. CDR3 loop: CASSIGRTLNYEQYF. The DNA for the CDR3 is TGTGCCAGTAGTATTGGACGGACTCTCAACTACGAGCAGTACTTC.

The chain joins TRBV6-5 to TRBJ2-5; 7 bases agree with TRBD1. From germline, CDR1 is MNHEY and CDR2 SVGAGI. J lost 3 bases, V lost 0 bases, and 4 bases had no gene match. The CDR3 covers 15 residues. The DNA for the CDR3 is TGTGCCAGCAGTTACTCCGAGGGGGCTAAAGAGACCCAGTACTTC. Its protein product is CASSYSEGAKETQYF.

The chain combines TRBV21-1 with TRBJ2-1; the D call TRBD2 from the table was never checked on the DNA. TRBV21-1 has pseudogene status. The CDR3 is 15 amino acids. CDR3 in amino acids: CASSRRTREGGEQFF. CDR3 nucleotides: TGTGCCAGCAGCAGACGAACTAGGGAGGGAGGTGAGCAGTTCTTC.